This T cell receptor beta chain was sequenced in a study of CD8 T cells in Susac syndrome. A single count supports this clonotype. Per germline, CDR1 SEHNR and CDR2 FQNEAQ (reference sequence). This CDR3 contains 16 residues. The V and J ends lost 5 bases and 4 bases, in that order; junction bases with no gene match: 10. The RNA input was roughly 0.45 to 1 ug, and it was reverse transcribed with random hexamers. It was immunoSEQ multiplex PCR that amplified TCR beta CDR3 across 54 Vbeta and 13 Jbeta. TCRdb reanalysed the immunoSEQ multiplex PCR reads using MiXCR and keeps one entry per CDR3 protein. The table has 100,000 to 150,000 distinct CDR3 sequences, 90% to 95% seen once; the top ten hold under 0.095%.

Sequencing was carried out using CD4+ T cells from PBMCs. The J gene is TRBJ2-3, the V gene TRBV7-9, with TRBD2 matching 9 bases. The TCR sequence derives from a human donor in good health. This chain's CDR3 is CASSRSSGSAADTQYF. The DNA of the CDR3 is TGTGCCAGCAGCCGAAGTAGCGGGAGTGCGGCAGATACGCAGTATTTT.